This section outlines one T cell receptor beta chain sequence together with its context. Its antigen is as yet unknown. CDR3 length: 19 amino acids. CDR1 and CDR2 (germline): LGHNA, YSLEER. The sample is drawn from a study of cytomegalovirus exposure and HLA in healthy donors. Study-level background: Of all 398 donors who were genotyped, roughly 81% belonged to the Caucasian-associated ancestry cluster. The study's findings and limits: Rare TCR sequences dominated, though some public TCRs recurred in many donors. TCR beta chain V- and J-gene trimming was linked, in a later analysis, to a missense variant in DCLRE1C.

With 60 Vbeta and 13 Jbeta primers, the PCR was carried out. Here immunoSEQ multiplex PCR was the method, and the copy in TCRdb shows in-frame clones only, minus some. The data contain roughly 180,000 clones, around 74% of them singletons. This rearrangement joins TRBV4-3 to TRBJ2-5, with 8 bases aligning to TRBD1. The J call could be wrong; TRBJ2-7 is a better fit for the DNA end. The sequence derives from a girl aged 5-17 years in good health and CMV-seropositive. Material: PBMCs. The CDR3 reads CASSQSPAGGGPHYYEQYF. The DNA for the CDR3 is TGCGCCAGCAGCCAATCCCCCGCAGGGGGCGGCCCGCACTACTACGAGCAGTACTTC.